Following are 11 T cell receptor beta chains from one sample sequenced in a study of post-analysis software for immune sequencing data. Study results and limitations: Elevated frequency relative to controls characterized a handful of TRBV segments in patients, TRBV5-6, TRBV5-1 and TRBV20-1 among them.

TCR beta cDNA libraries included unique molecular identifiers. TCRdb re-called the PCR reads through MiXCR, storing one row per CDR3 protein. This sample has about 540,000 distinct CDR3 sequences, with approximately 31% found just once. Their antigen targets remain unknown. Material: blood. The receptor source for this set is a girl aged 2-17 years with multiple sclerosis.

The V call is TRBV15, the J call TRBJ2-1; the D is unclear. The CDR3 contains 18 residues. V shed 0 bases and J shed 6 bases, with 21 bases lying between them. CDR1 and CDR2 from the germline V gene are LNHNV and YYDKDF (reference sequence). The CDR3 DNA reads as TGTGCCACCAGCAGAGAAGGTAGACGCACACATATGAGCAATGAGCAGTTCTTC. Translating gives CATSREGRRTHMSNEQFF. Filled out from reference TRBV15 and TRBJ2-1, the complete variable domain reads DAMVIQNPRYQVTQFGKPVTLSCSQTLNHNVMYWYQQKSSQAPKLLFHYYDKDFNNEADTPDNFQSRRPNTSFCFLDIRSPGLGDTAMYLCATSREGRRTHMSNEQFFGPGTRLTVL.

This clonotype appeared many times. This chain joins TRBV3-1 and TRBJ2-2; no reliable D call. Germline V gene data show CDR1 as LGHDT and CDR2 as YNNKEL (reference sequence). CDR3 size: 17 residues. Trimming pared 4 bases from V and 1 base from J, leaving 16 bases between. CDR3 in amino acids: CASSPPWGRENTGELFF. CDR3 sequence (DNA): TGTGCCAGCAGCCCCCCCTGGGGAAGGGAGAACACCGGGGAGCTGTTTTTT.

There are a few counts of this clonotype. This rearrangement joins TRBV20-1 to TRBJ1-5; TRBD1 agrees at 10 bases. V lost 3 bases, J lost 6 bases, and 8 bases stayed unmatched. The CDR3 spans 15 residues. CDR1 is DFQATT and CDR2 is SNEGSKA in the germline V gene (reference sequence). The CDR3 DNA reads as TGCAGTGCTAGGGACGGGACAGGGGTACGTCAGCCCCAGCATTTT. It codes for CSARDGTGVRQPQHF.

This clonotype was recorded at least ten times. The chain links TRBV7-9 to TRBJ2-7; D is possibly TRBD1 (6 bases). This CDR3 comprises 12 residues. The V and J ends lost 4 bases and 4 bases respectively, with 8 bases between them. CDR1 and CDR2 (germline): SEHNR, FQNEAQ (reference sequence). CDR3 in DNA: TGTGCCAGCAGCTCACAGGGTTACGAGCAGTACTTC. Amino acid sequence: CASSSQGYEQYF.

The rearrangement joins TRBV9 to TRBJ2-7; D may be TRBD1 or TRBD2 (5 bases each). Between the trimmed V and J ends, which lost 0 bases and 1 base, there was a span of 11 bases. Germline V gene sequence: CDR1 SGDLS, CDR2 YYNGEE. The CDR3 runs to 15 residues. CDR3 coding DNA: TGTGCCAGCAGCGTAGAGGCCGAGGGGTCCTACGAGCAGTACTTC. Residues: CASSVEAEGSYEQYF. Drawing the rest from reference TRBV9 and TRBJ2-7, the complete variable domain is DSGVTQTPKHLITATGQRVTLRCSPRSGDLSVYWYQQSLDQGLQFLIQYYNGEERAKGNILERFSAQQFPDLHSELNLSSLELGDSALYFCASSVEAEGSYEQYFGPGTRLTVT.

This clonotype has only a few counts. The chain combines TRBV12-3 or TRBV12-4 with TRBJ2-6; 8 bases line up with TRBD1. V lost 6 bases and J lost 4; bases outside the gene matches: 5. This CDR3 region has 15 residues. This CDR3 reads CASSQTGAGANVLTF. For the CDR3, the DNA is TGTGCCAGCAGCCAGACAGGGGCCGGGGCCAACGTCCTGACTTTC.

This clonotype was seen only a few times. The chain joins TRBV6-1 to TRBJ1-4; tentative D call: TRBD1 (6 bases). V lost 7 bases and J lost 0, with 12 bases in between. The CDR3 extends over 15 amino acids. Looked up from germline, CDR1 is MNHNS and CDR2 is SASEGT. The CDR3 loop is CASTRQESTNEKLFF. The CDR3 region has the DNA TGTGCCAGCACTCGACAGGAATCAACTAATGAAAAACTGTTTTTT.

The V and J genes are TRBV9 and TRBJ1-1, with 7 bases lining up with TRBD1. With V trimmed by 4 bases and J by 5 bases, 11 bases remained unmatched. Germline-derived CDR1 and CDR2 are SGDLS and YYNGEE. The CDR3 is made up of 15 amino acids. In DNA, the CDR3 is TGTGCCAGCAGCCCCACAGGGGAAGGCCGTACTGAAGCTTTCTTT. Its protein product is CASSPTGEGRTEAFF.

The V gene is TRBV12-3 or TRBV12-4, the J gene TRBJ1-1; possibly TRBD1 for D (6 bases). V was shortened by 2 bases and J by 5 bases, with 15 bases between the two germline ends. This CDR3 has 15 amino acids. CDR3 in amino acids: CASSLRTGTGTEAFF. Written as DNA, the CDR3 is TGTGCCAGCAGTTTAAGAACAGGGACGGGAACTGAAGCTTTCTTT.

This clonotype has just a few counts. The chain carries TRBV7-3 and TRBJ1-2; perhaps TRBD1 as D (6 bases). Trimming cost V 5 bases and J 2 bases, with 21 bases left between them. The CDR3 is 17 amino acids. CDR1 SGHTA and CDR2 FQGTGA come from the germline V gene. CDR3: CASSPQGPSFLNYGYTF. CDR3 nucleotides: TGTGCCAGCAGCCCTCAGGGGCCCTCCTTCCTGAACTATGGCTACACCTTC.

This clonotype came up once. This rearrangement joins TRBV18 to TRBJ1-5; the D gene is possibly TRBD1 (6 bases). Per the germline V gene, CDR1 is KGHSH and CDR2 is LQKENI. V shed 3 bases and J shed 5 bases, with 11 bases lying between them. There are 14 residues in the CDR3. This chain's CDR3 is CASSPTGKDQPQHF. CDR3 coding DNA: TGTGCCAGCTCACCGACAGGAAAAGATCAGCCCCAGCATTTT.